The 18 T cell receptor beta chains presented below share a single source sample, sequenced in a study of T cell responses to AZD1222 COVID-19 vaccine. Repertoires were generated with immunoSEQ multiplex PCR, while TCRdb's copy carries only in-frame clones and drops some. The top ten clones hold around 1.5% of a sample with about 170,000 clones, around nine tenths of them seen once. This sample comprised peripheral blood, obtained on day 0 of AZD1222 vaccination. The receptors were sampled from an adult in good health.

This clone was picked up one time. At the DNA level, this CDR3 is encoded by other sequences in the same sample as well. The chain links TRBV27 to TRBJ1-5, with a tentative D call TRBD1 (5 bases). Germline V gene sequence: CDR1 MNHEY, CDR2 SMNVEV (reference sequence). The CDR3 runs 14 residues. V lost 6 bases and J lost 3, with 12 bases in between. The CDR3 DNA reads TGTGCCAGCAGACCTGACAGTCCCAATCAGCCCCAGCATTTT. It translates to CASRPDSPNQPQHF.

CDR3 coding DNA: TGTGCCAGCAGCGTGGGACAGGTCGGGACTGAAGCTTTCTTT. This sequence encodes CASSVGQVGTEAFF. The chain joins TRBV9 to TRBJ1-1; 8 bases align to TRBD1. Trimming took 2 bases from V and 5 from J; bases not matched to a gene: 5. Germline assignment: CDR1 SGDLS and CDR2 YYNGEE. The CDR3 extends over 14 amino acids.

This clone was picked up one time. This rearrangement joins TRBV9 to TRBJ2-5; D is ambiguous. The CDR3 spans 14 residues. The V gene's germline CDR1 is SGDLS and CDR2 YYNGEE. V was pared by 1 base and J by 2 bases, with 9 bases between. The CDR3, as DNA: TGTGCCAGCAGCGTATCAAGTGGGCAAGAGACCCAGTACTTC. Translation: CASSVSSGQETQYF.

The CDR3 protein is CASRQGGANYGYTF. The CDR3 DNA sequence: TGTGCCAGCCGACAGGGGGGGGCTAACTATGGCTACACCTTC. This chain links TRBV2 with TRBJ1-2, with TRBD1 matching over 9 bases. With V trimmed by 8 bases and J by 0 bases, 4 bases remained unmatched. CDR3 length: 14 residues. CDR1 SNHLY and CDR2 FYNNEI come from the germline V gene.

The chain links TRBV7-9 to TRBJ1-4; a weak D match, TRBD1 (5 bases). V lost 1 base to trimming and J lost 7 bases, with 13 bases between them. The CDR3 loop spans 15 amino acids. In germline, CDR1 is SEHNR, CDR2 FQNEAQ (reference sequence). DNA of the CDR3: TGTGCCAGCAGCTTAGGAGGGGATGGGGCTGAAAAACTGTTTTTT. It yields the protein CASSLGGDGAEKLFF.

The chain recombines TRBV27 with TRBJ1-5, with 8 bases that match TRBD1. J gave up 0 bases and V 4 bases, and 8 bases lay outside the gene matches. The CDR3 has 17 residues. Germline values: CDR1 MNHEY, CDR2 SMNVEV (reference sequence). This chain's CDR3 is CASSSTGGVASNQPQHF. CDR3 DNA sequence: TGTGCCAGCAGTTCCACAGGGGGGGTTGCTAGCAATCAGCCCCAGCATTTT.

The chain has TRBV4-2 and TRBJ2-7; D uncertain. Trimming stripped 2 bases from V and 4 bases from J, with 12 bases between. Germline V gene sequence: CDR1 LGHNA, CDR2 YNFKEQ. The CDR3 is 14 residues long. In DNA, the CDR3 is TGTGCCAGCAGCCAAAGATTGTCGGCTTACGAGCAGTACTTC. Protein: CASSQRLSAYEQYF.

The chain employs TRBV5-1 and TRBJ2-7; the D is unclear. V lost 0 bases and J lost 2, with 9 bases in between. Germline V lookup: CDR1 SGHRS, CDR2 YFSETQ. This CDR3 is 14 amino acids long. The CDR3 DNA reads TGCGCCAGCAGCTTGGCCTCGGGCCCCTACGAGCAGTACTTC. This encodes CASSLASGPYEQYF.

The rearrangement links TRBV6-2 or TRBV6-3 to TRBJ2-1; 10 bases map to TRBD1. Germline assignment: CDR1 MNHEY and CDR2 SVGEGT. This CDR3 is built from 17 residues. J was trimmed by 5 bases and V by 0 bases; bases with no gene match: 7. The CDR3 sequence: CASSYSTDRGLNNEQFF. CDR3 DNA sequence: TGTGCCAGCAGTTACTCAACCGACAGGGGGCTAAACAATGAGCAGTTCTTC.

A single count supports this clone. The genes are TRBV7-9 and TRBJ2-7; D perhaps matches TRBD2 (5 bases). The germline CDR1 and CDR2 sequences are SEHNR and FQNEAQ (reference sequence). Trimming shortened V by 1 base and J by 2 bases, and 12 bases separated the two germline ends. This CDR3 contains 15 residues. CDR3 sequence: CASSLEAAGTYEQYF. In DNA form, the CDR3 reads TGTGCCAGCAGCTTAGAGGCCGCCGGGACCTACGAGCAGTACTTC.

The V and J genes are TRBV19 and TRBJ2-7; 9 bases fit TRBD1. This CDR3 is built from 14 residues. CDR1 and CDR2 (germline): LNHDA, SQIVND (reference sequence). J gave up 2 bases and V 9 bases, and 8 bases lay outside the gene matches. CDR3 bases: TGTGCCAGCAAACCGACAGGGGGTCCCTACGAGCAGTACTTC. It codes for CASKPTGGPYEQYF.

V gene TRBV19 combines with J gene TRBJ1-1, with 8 bases aligning to TRBD1. In germline, CDR1 is LNHDA, CDR2 SQIVND (reference sequence). The V segment lost 8 bases and the J segment 6 bases; nucleotides outside the gene matches: 8. The CDR3 consists of 13 residues. CDR3 amino acids: CASRDRGISEAFF. DNA of the CDR3: TGTGCCAGTCGTGACAGGGGAATTTCTGAAGCTTTCTTT.

CDR3 in DNA: TGTGCCAGCAGCCAAGATCAACCAGGGCCCTCTGGAAACACCATATATTTT. Its protein is CASSQDQPGPSGNTIYF. The rearrangement uses TRBV4-2 and TRBJ1-3, with a tentative D call TRBD1 (5 bases). CDR3 length: 17 amino acids. Germline V gives CDR1 LGHNA, CDR2 YNFKEQ. The germline V and J ends were trimmed by 0 bases and 0 bases, with 12 bases remaining between them.

This clone was recorded once. The chain couples TRBV6-1 to TRBJ2-7; 9 nucleotides agree with TRBD2. The CDR3 totals 17 residues. Unmatched junction bases numbered 12, after V lost 4 bases and J lost 2 bases. CDR1 and CDR2 (germline): MNHNS, SASEGT. The CDR3 protein is CASSVLVAGVIAYEQYF. CDR3 DNA: TGTGCCAGCAGTGTCTTAGTAGCGGGAGTAATCGCCTACGAGCAGTACTTC.

The chain is built from TRBV19 and TRBJ2-1; 7 bases map to TRBD2. Trimming at V came to 3 bases and at J to 3 bases, leaving 2 bases not matched to a gene. Germline CDR1 LNHDA, CDR2 SQIVND (reference sequence). The CDR3 consists of 14 residues. In DNA, the CDR3 is TGTGCCAGTAGTATGGGGGGGAGCTACAATGAGCAGTTCTTC. Translating gives CASSMGGSYNEQFF.

This clone was counted between two and nine times. This chain uses TRBV7-6 with TRBJ2-5; possibly TRBD2 for D (5 bases). Germline V gives CDR1 SGHVS, CDR2 FNYEAQ. Trimming shortened V by 1 base and J by 5 bases, and 14 bases separated the two germline ends. The CDR3 totals 15 residues. This CDR3 is CASSLGVASTETQYF. The CDR3 DNA reads TGTGCCAGCAGCTTAGGGGTGGCTAGCACCGAGACCCAGTACTTC.

This clone turned up a few times. The chain carries TRBV7-9 and TRBJ1-1; TRBD1 matches at 9 bases. The CDR3 is made up of 15 amino acids. J lost 1 base, V lost 5 bases, and 5 bases had no gene match. Germline V gives CDR1 SEHNR, CDR2 FQNEAQ (reference sequence). The CDR3 DNA is TGTGCCAGCAGCCGAGGACAGGGGCGGAACACTGAAGCTTTCTTT. Translating gives CASSRGQGRNTEAFF.

This chain joins TRBV6-5 and TRBJ2-1; perhaps TRBD1 as D (5 bases). The germline V and J ends were trimmed by 2 bases and 6 bases, with 11 bases remaining between them. This CDR3 has 14 residues. Looked up from germline, CDR1 is MNHEY and CDR2 is SVGAGI. CDR3: CASSYGRARNEQFF. The CDR3 DNA sequence: TGTGCCAGCAGTTACGGCAGGGCTCGCAATGAGCAGTTCTTC.